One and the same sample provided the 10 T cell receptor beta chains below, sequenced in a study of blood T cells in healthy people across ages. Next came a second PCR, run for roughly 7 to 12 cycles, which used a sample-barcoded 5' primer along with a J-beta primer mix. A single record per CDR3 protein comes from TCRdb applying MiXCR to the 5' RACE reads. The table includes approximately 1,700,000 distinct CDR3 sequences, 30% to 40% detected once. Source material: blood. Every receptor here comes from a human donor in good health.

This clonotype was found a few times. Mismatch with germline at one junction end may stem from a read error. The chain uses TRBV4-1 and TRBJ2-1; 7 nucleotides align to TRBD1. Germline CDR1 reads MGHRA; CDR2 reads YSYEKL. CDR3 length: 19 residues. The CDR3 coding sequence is TGCGCCAGCAGTCAAGATATCACAACAGGGGAGAGCTCCTACAATGAGCAGTTCTTC. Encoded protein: CASSQDITTGESSYNEQFF.

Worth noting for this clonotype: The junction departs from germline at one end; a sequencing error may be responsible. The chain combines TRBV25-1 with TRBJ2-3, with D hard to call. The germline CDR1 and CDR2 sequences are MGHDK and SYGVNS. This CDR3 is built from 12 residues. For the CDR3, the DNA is TGTGCCAGCAGTTACGGAATAGATACGCACTATTTT. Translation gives CASSYGIDTHYF.

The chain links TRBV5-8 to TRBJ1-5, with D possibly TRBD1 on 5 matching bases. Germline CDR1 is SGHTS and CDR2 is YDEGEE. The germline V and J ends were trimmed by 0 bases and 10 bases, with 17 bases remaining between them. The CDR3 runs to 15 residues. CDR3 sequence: CASSLGGLGIVPQHF. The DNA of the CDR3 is TGTGCCAGCAGCTTGGGGGGGTTGGGGATTGTCCCCCAGCATTTT. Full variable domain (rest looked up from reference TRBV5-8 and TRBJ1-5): EAGVTQSPTHLIKTRGQQATLRCSPISGHTSVYWYQQALGLGLQFLLWYDEGEERNRGNFPPRFSGRQFPNYSSELNVNALELEDSALYLCASSLGGLGIVPQHFGDGTRLSIL.

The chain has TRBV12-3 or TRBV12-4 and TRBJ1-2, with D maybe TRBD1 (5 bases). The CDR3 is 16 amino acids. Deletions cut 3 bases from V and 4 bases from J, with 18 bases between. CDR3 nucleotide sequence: TGTGCCAGCAGTTTCGCAGTTCCGGGACTAAGCTATGGCTACACCTTC. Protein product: CASSFAVPGLSYGYTF.

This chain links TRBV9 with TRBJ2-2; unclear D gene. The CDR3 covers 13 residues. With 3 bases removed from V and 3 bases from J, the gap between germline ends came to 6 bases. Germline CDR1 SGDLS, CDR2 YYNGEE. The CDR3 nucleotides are TGTGCCAGCAGCGCTCGGTACACCGGGGAGCTGTTTTTT. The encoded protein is CASSARYTGELFF.

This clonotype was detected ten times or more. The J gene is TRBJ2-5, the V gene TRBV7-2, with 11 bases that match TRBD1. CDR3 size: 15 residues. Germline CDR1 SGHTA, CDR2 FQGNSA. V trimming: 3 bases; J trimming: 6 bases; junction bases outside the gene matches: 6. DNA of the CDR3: TGTGCCAGCAGCTTGGGACAGGGGGGTTCGAAGACCCAGTACTTC. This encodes CASSLGQGGSKTQYF.

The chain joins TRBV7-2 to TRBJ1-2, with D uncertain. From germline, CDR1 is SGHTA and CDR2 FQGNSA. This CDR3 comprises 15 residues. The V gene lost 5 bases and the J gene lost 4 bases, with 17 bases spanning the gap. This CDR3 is CASSRTSDSSYGYTF. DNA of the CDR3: TGTGCCAGCAGCAGGACGTCGGACTCATCCTATGGCTACACCTTC.

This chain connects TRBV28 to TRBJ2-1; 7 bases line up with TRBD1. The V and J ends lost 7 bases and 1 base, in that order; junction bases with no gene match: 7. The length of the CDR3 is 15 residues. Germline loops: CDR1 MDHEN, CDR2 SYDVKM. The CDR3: CASTSGQVSYNEQFF. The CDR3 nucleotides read TGTGCCAGCACCAGCGGACAGGTTTCCTACAATGAGCAGTTCTTC.

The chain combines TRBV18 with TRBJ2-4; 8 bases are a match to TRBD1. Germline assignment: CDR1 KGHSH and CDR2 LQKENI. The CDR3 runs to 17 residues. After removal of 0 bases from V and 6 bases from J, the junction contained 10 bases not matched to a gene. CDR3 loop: CASSPPARGPFSNIQYF. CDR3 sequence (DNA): TGTGCCAGCTCACCACCGGCCAGGGGGCCCTTTTCAAACATTCAGTACTTC.

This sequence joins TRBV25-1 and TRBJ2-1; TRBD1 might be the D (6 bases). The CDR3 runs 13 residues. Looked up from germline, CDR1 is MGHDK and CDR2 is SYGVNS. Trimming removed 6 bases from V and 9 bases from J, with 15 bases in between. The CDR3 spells CASRTTGNGEQFF. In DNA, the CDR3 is TGTGCCAGCAGAACCACAGGGAACGGTGAGCAGTTCTTC. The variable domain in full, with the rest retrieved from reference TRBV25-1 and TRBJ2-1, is EADIYQTPRYLVIGTGKKITLECSQTMGHDKMYWYQQDPGMELHLIHYSYGVNSTEKGDLSSESTVSRIRTEHFPLTLESARPSHTSQYLCASRTTGNGEQFFGPGTRLTVL.